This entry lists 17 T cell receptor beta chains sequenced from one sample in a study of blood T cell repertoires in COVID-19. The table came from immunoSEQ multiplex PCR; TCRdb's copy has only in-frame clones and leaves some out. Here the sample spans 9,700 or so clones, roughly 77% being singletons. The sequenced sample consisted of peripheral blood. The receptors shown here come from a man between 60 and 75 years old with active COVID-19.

Here the CDR3 reads CASSVAGEGSAQYF. The CDR3 nucleotides read TGTGCCAGCAGCGTAGCGGGAGAGGGGAGCGCGCAGTACTTC. The chain carries TRBV6-5 and TRBJ2-7; TRBD2 matches at 9 bases. The CDR3 sequence is 14 residues long. Unmatched junction bases numbered 12, after V lost 6 bases and J lost 9 bases. Per germline, CDR1 MNHEY and CDR2 SVGAGI.

CDR3 loop: CASSTRTGAGDGQYF. The DNA of the CDR3 is TGCGCCAGCAGTACCCGGACAGGGGCCGGGGACGGGCAGTACTTC. J is TRBJ2-7 and V is TRBV5-1; 9 bases agree with TRBD1. The V gene's germline CDR1 is SGHRS and CDR2 YFSETQ. The CDR3 length is 15 residues. Trimming removed 5 bases from V and 9 bases from J; junction bases left unmatched: 15.

CDR3 DNA: TGTGCCAGCAGCTTAGCCCTAGCGGGGACCGTCTACAATGAGCAGTTCTTC. Encoded protein: CASSLALAGTVYNEQFF. This rearrangement joins TRBV7-9 to TRBJ2-1; 9 nucleotides line up with TRBD2. Trimming removed 0 bases from V and 3 bases from J; junction bases left unmatched: 6. Looked up from germline, CDR1 is SEHNR and CDR2 is FQNEAQ (reference sequence). CDR3 length: 17 residues.

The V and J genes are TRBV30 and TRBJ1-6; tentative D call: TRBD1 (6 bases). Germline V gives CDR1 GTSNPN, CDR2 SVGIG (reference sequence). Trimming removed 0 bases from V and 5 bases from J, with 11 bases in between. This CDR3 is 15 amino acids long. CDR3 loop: CAWSVPGVDNSPLHF. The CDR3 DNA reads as TGTGCCTGGAGTGTACCAGGGGTGGATAATTCACCCCTCCACTTT. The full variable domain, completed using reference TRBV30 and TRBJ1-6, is SQTIHQWPATLVQPVGSPLSLECTVEGTSNPNLYWYRQAAGRGLQLLFYSVGIGQISSEVPQNLSASRPQDRQFILSSKKLLLSDSGFYLCAWSVPGVDNSPLHFGNGTRLTVT.

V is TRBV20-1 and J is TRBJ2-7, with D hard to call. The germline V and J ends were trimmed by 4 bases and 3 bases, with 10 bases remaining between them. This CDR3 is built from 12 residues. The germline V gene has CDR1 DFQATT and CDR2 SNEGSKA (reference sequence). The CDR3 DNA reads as TGCAGTGCTACTGATCCCAGCTACGAGCAGTACTTC. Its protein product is CSATDPSYEQYF.

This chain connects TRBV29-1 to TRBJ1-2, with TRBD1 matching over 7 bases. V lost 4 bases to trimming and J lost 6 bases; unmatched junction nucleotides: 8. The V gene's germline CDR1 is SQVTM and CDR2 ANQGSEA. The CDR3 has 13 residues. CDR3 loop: CSVVRQGGDGYTF. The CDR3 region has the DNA TGCAGCGTTGTAAGGCAGGGGGGAGATGGCTACACCTTC.

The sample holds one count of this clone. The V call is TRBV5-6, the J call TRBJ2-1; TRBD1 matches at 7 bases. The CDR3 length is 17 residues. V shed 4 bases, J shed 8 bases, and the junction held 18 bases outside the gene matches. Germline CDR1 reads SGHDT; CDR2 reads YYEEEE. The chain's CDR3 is CASSGPGPGQTFDEQFF. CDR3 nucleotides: TGTGCCAGCAGCGGGCCGGGTCCGGGACAGACCTTCGATGAGCAGTTCTTC.

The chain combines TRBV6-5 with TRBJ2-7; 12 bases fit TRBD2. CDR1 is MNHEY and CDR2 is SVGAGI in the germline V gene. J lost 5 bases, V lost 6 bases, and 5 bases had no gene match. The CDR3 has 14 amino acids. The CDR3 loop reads CASRRTSGIHEQYF. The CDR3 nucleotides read TGTGCCAGCAGAAGGACTAGCGGGATCCACGAGCAGTACTTC.

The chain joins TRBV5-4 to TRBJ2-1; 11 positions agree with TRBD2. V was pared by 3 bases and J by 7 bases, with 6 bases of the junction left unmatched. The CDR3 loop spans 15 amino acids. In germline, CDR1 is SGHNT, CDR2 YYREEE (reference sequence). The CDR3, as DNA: TGTGCCAGCAGCTGGGGACTAGCGGCTAATAATGAGCAGTTCTTC. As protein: CASSWGLAANNEQFF.

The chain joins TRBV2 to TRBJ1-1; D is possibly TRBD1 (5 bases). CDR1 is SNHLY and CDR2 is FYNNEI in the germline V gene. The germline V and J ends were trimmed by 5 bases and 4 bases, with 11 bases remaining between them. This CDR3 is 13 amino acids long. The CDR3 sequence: CASSRDYSTEAFF. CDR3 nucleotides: TGTGCCAGCAGTAGGGACTATAGCACTGAAGCTTTCTTT.

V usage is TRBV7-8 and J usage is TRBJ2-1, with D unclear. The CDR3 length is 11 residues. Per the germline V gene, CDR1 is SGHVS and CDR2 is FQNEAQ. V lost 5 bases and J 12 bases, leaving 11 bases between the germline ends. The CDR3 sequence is CASSRDGRQFF. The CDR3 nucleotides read TGTGCCAGCAGCCGAGATGGGCGGCAGTTCTTC.

The CDR3 nucleotides read TGTGCCAGCAGCCGAGGGTGGTTCTTCAACGAGCAGTACTTC. Its protein product is CASSRGWFFNEQYF. V usage is TRBV5-6 and J usage is TRBJ2-7, with D possibly matching TRBD2 (5 bases). This CDR3 comprises 14 residues. The germline V gene has CDR1 SGHDT and CDR2 YYEEEE. The V and J ends lost 4 bases and 5 bases respectively, with 16 bases between them.

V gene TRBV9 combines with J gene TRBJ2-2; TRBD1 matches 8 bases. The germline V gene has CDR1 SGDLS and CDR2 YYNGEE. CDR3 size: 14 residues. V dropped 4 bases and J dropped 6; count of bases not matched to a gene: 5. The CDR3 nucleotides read TGTGCCAGCAGCCCTCAGGGGGCGTCCGGGGAGCTGTTTTTT. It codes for CASSPQGASGELFF.

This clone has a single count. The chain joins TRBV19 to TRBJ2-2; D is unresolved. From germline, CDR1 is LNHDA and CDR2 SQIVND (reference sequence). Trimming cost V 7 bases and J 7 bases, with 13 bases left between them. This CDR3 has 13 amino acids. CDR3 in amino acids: CASTEVVGGELFF. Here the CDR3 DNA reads TGTGCCAGTACTGAGGTCGTGGGCGGGGAGCTGTTTTTT.

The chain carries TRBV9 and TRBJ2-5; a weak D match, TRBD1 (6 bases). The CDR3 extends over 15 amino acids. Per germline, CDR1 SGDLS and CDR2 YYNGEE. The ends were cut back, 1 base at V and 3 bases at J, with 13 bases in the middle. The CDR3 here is CASSVTGTPKETQYF. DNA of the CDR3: TGTGCCAGCAGCGTAACCGGGACACCGAAAGAGACCCAGTACTTC.

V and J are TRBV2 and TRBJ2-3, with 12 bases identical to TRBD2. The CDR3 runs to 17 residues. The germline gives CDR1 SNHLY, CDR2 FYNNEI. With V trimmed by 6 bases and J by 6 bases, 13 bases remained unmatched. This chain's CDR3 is CASRAALGLAGGDTQYF. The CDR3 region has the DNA TGTGCCAGCAGGGCGGCACTGGGACTAGCGGGCGGGGATACGCAGTATTTT.

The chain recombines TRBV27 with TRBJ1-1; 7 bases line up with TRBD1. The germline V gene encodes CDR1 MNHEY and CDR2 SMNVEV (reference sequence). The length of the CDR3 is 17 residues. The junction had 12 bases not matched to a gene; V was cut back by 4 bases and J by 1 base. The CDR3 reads CASSSIPPGQKNTEAFF. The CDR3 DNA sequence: TGTGCCAGCAGTTCCATCCCCCCGGGACAGAAGAACACTGAAGCTTTCTTT.